This TCR beta chain originates from a study of T cell changes during pregnancy in multiple sclerosis. Repertoires were generated with immunoSEQ multiplex PCR, while TCRdb's copy carries only in-frame clones and drops some. The data contain 65,000 to 85,000 clones, more than 80% of them seen just once; the ten biggest clones take up 0.2% to 0.25%. The germline gives CDR1 SGHRS, CDR2 YFSETQ. With 5 bases removed from V and 0 bases from J, the gap between germline ends came to 9 bases. The CDR3 is 13 amino acids. This rearrangement joins TRBV5-1 to TRBJ2-7; D is possibly TRBD2 (6 bases). The receptor's source is a female donor with multiple sclerosis, enrolled in a pregnancy study. Sequenced here: CD4+ T cells from peripheral blood mononuclear cells, sampled before pregnancy. The CDR3 loop is CASSRGSSYEQYF. DNA for the CDR3: TGCGCCAGCAGTCGGGGGAGCTCCTACGAGCAGTACTTC.